This T cell receptor beta chain emerged from a study of shared clonotypes between healthy human individuals. Across the whole study: The donors, two women and three men, were aged 18 to 49.

This clone has just a few counts. Other DNA sequences of this sample code for an identical CDR3. Every subset had its genomic DNA shared out evenly among several immunoSEQ plates. Sorted-subset replicate PCR reactions were performed with about 190 ng DNA, corresponding to tens of thousands of T cell genomes. Generated by immunoSEQ multiplex PCR, the TCRdb table keeps only in-frame clones and is missing some. The sample contains approximately 2.1 million clones, roughly 93% of which appear only once. The sequence was collected from a young man in good health. Some clones in this sample may be carry-over from other donors' samples. Material: naive CD4+ T cells from PBMCs. Subset given: CD45RA+ positively selected.

CDR3 nucleotides: TGCAGCGTACTCTCTGGAAACACCATATATTTT. As protein: CSVLSGNTIYF. The V and J genes are TRBV29-1 and TRBJ1-3; no clear D gene. The germline V gene encodes CDR1 SQVTM and CDR2 ANQGSEA. The CDR3 spans 11 residues. The V gene lost 6 bases and the J gene lost 0 bases, with 3 bases spanning the gap.